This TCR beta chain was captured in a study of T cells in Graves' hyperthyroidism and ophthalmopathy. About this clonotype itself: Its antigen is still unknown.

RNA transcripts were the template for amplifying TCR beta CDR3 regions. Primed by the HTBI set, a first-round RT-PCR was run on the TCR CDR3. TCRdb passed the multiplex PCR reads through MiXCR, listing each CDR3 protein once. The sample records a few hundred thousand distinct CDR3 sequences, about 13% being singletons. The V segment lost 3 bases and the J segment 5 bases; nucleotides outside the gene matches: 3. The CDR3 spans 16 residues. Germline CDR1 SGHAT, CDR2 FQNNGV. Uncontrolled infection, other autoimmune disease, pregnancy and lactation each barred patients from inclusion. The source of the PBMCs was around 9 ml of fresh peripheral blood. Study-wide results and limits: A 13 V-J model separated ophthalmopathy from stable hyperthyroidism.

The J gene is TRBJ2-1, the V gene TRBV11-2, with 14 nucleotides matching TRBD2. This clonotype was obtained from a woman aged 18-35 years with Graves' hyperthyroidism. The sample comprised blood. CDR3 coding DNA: TGTGCCAGCAGCTTCTCGACTAGCGGGGGGGACAATGAGCAGTTCTTC. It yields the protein CASSFSTSGGDNEQFF.